This T cell receptor beta chain was profiled in a study of blood T cell repertoires in COVID-19. Overall study: PBMCs, B-cell-depleted T cells, or T cells were the source of the cDNA or gDNA that made up the material.

After removal of 0 bases from V and 8 bases from J, the junction contained 7 bases not matched to a gene. CDR1 is MGHRA and CDR2 is YSYEKL in the germline V gene. The CDR3 has 15 amino acids. The assay was immunoSEQ multiplex PCR, and TCRdb's table has in-frame clones only and misses some. The sample records fewer than 300,000 clones, about 86% being singletons. Sequenced input: peripheral blood. The TCR sequence derives from a man at least 80 years old with acute or convalescent COVID-19. The chain couples TRBV4-1 to TRBJ2-1; TRBD2 matches at 7 bases. CDR3 in DNA: TGCGCCAGCAGCCAAGATGAGGGAGGGGTGTATGAGCAGTTCTTC. Translated, it gives CASSQDEGGVYEQFF.